This T cell receptor beta chain came from a study of cytomegalovirus exposure and HLA in healthy donors. Study-level findings and limits: Later, TCR association rates were found to vary by HLA locus, highest for DRB1 and lowest for HLA-C. TCR beta sequences reportedly predicted most subjects' HLA-A and HLA-B alleles accurately.

From germline, CDR1 is LNHNV and CDR2 YYDKDF (reference sequence). This CDR3 has 15 amino acids. The junction had 2 bases not matched to a gene; V was cut back by 0 bases and J by 7 bases. This clone was seen a few times. Its antigen is not known. Nobody recorded the CMV serostatus of this donor. The study ran its PCR with 60 Vbeta and 13 Jbeta primers. TCRdb's copy holds only in-frame clones and misses some; the assay was immunoSEQ multiplex PCR. The sample holds under 170,000 clones, roughly 77% seen once. The chain is built from TRBV15 and TRBJ2-1; 11 bases fit TRBD2. The specimen was PBMCs. The TCR comes from a human donor in good health. CDR3 protein: CATSRDRTSGNEQFF. CDR3 DNA: TGTGCCACCAGCAGAGATAGGACTAGCGGGAATGAGCAGTTCTTC.